The 10 T cell receptor beta chains presented below share a single source sample, sequenced in a study of T cell responses to AZD1222 COVID-19 vaccine. Clones were read by immunoSEQ multiplex PCR, and TCRdb kept only the in-frame ones, dropping some. The table lists tens of thousands of clones, 83% of them singletons. The sequencing used peripheral blood, collected 28 days after the second AZD1222 dose. The receptor source for this set is an adult who received the AZD1222 COVID-19 vaccine.

The chain couples TRBV6-6 to TRBJ1-5; D might be TRBD1 (6 bases). V lost 4 bases and J 2 bases, leaving 9 bases between the germline ends. The CDR3 sequence is 14 residues long. CDR1 MNHNY and CDR2 SVGAGI come from the germline V gene (reference sequence). As DNA, the CDR3 is TGTGCCAGCAGTTGGACAGAGGGCAATCAGCCCCAGCATTTT. Translating it yields CASSWTEGNQPQHF.

The chain couples TRBV3-1 (or the pseudogene TRBV3-2) to TRBJ1-3; D is unresolved. The length of the CDR3 is 14 residues. V dropped 4 bases and J dropped 1 base, with 8 bases sitting between them. Germline CDR1 is LGHDT and CDR2 is YNNKEL (reference sequence). CDR3 nucleotides: TGTGCCAGCAGCCCCCGAGGGTCTGGAAACACCATATATTTT. It encodes CASSPRGSGNTIYF.

The genes are TRBV14 and TRBJ2-1; D not certain. CDR1 is SGHDN and CDR2 is FVKESK in the germline V gene. CDR3 length: 13 amino acids. V lost 2 bases and J 7 bases, leaving 9 bases between the germline ends. In DNA, the CDR3 is TGTGCCAGCAGCCAAAGTAACGGGAATGAGCAGTTCTTC. This gives the protein CASSQSNGNEQFF.

This chain joins TRBV11-3 and TRBJ2-2; D may be TRBD1 (6 bases). V lost 2 bases to trimming and J lost 1 base, with 8 bases between them. The CDR3 is 15 amino acids. Germline V gene sequence: CDR1 SGHNT, CDR2 YENEEA. The CDR3 loop is CASSLQQGNTGELFF. CDR3 coding DNA: TGTGCCAGCAGCTTACAACAGGGGAACACCGGGGAGCTGTTTTTT.

V gene TRBV4-3 combines with J gene TRBJ2-7; D remains ambiguous. CDR1 and CDR2 from the germline V gene are LGHNA and YSLEER. CDR3 length: 15 amino acids. With 1 base removed from V and 3 bases from J, the gap between germline ends came to 13 bases. CDR3 protein: CASSQGKSTRYEQYF. The CDR3, as DNA: TGCGCCAGCAGCCAAGGAAAATCCACCCGCTACGAGCAGTACTTC.

A few counts support this clone. The chain has TRBV6-5 and TRBJ1-2, with no clear D. CDR3 length: 14 residues. Between the trimmed V and J ends, which lost 6 bases and 4 bases, there was a span of 15 bases. The germline CDR1 and CDR2 sequences are MNHEY and SVGAGI. DNA of the CDR3: TGTGCCAGCAGCCGTCGTCCGGGCCCCTATGGCTACACCTTC. It is translated as CASSRRPGPYGYTF.

The CDR3 DNA reads as TGTGCCAGCAATGATGGACCGCCGCGGTCCAGGTATTCACCCCTCCACTTT. Its protein product is CASNDGPPRSRYSPLHF. This chain links TRBV7-9 with TRBJ1-6; D gene unclear. CDR1 and CDR2 from the germline V gene are SEHNR and FQNEAQ (reference sequence). The CDR3 is 17 residues long. The V gene lost 7 bases and the J gene lost 8 bases, with 24 bases spanning the gap.

The count of this clone is one. The chain joins TRBV5-1 to TRBJ2-7; 7 bases line up with TRBD1. Trimming cost V 2 bases and J 2 bases; bases outside gene matches: 4. CDR1 is SGHRS and CDR2 is YFSETQ in the germline V gene. CDR3 length: 14 residues. The CDR3 region is CASSFGQAPYEQYF. In DNA form, the CDR3 reads TGCGCCAGCAGCTTTGGACAGGCCCCCTACGAGCAGTACTTC. Full variable domain (missing parts from reference TRBV5-1 and TRBJ2-7): KAGVTQTPRYLIKTRGQQVTLSCSPISGHRSVSWYQQTPGQGLQFLFEYFSETQRNKGNFPGRFSGRQFSNSRSEMNVSTLELGDSALYLCASSFGQAPYEQYFGPGTRLTVT.

The V call is TRBV3-1 (or the pseudogene TRBV3-2), the J call TRBJ2-3; 10 bases agree with TRBD2. The CDR3 has 15 residues. J gave up 7 bases and V 1 base, and 5 bases lay outside the gene matches. Germline CDR1 is LGHDT and CDR2 is YNNKEL (reference sequence). CDR3 protein: CASSQVSGGAYTQYF. CDR3 in DNA: TGTGCCAGCAGCCAAGTAAGCGGGGGGGCCTATACGCAGTATTTT.

The chain is built from TRBV6-5 and TRBJ2-7; D unclear. CDR3 length: 12 residues. Germline V gives CDR1 MNHEY, CDR2 SVGAGI. Deletions cut 4 bases from V and 3 bases from J, with 7 bases between. In nucleotides, the CDR3 is TGTGCCAGCAGTTCTGGAAACTACGAGCAGTACTTC. As protein: CASSSGNYEQYF.